These T cell receptor beta chains were read from a single sample in a study of blood T cell repertoires in COVID-19. The repertoire was sequenced with immunoSEQ multiplex PCR; TCRdb's copy has only in-frame clones and lacks some. The data show about 310,000 clones, around 87% seen once. Sample: peripheral blood. The receptors shown here come from a middle-aged woman with COVID-19, enrolled during active disease. Each CDR3 is given without its conserved first and last residue. D genes are given only for firm matches.

TRBJ2-7	.	TRBV6-1	ASSESSLAGINYEQY
TRBJ1-1	TRBD1	TRBV28	ASSSRGLNTEAF
TRBJ1-1	.	TRBV5-1	ASRSGGKETEAF
TRBJ1-5	.	TRBV20-1	SAAQGQPQH
TRBJ1-1	.	TRBV30	AWSVLVNTEAF
TRBJ1-5	.	TRBV5-5	ASSLGPHNQPQH
TRBJ1-1	.	TRBV9	ASSVVFGNTEAF
TRBJ2-1	TRBD2	TRBV29-1	SVEEAGSGRTYNEQF
TRBJ2-4	.	TRBV28	ASSLPRQANDKNIQY
TRBJ2-7	TRBD1	TRBV28	ASIHQGQGTYEQY